The entry below describes one T cell receptor beta chain. The sample belongs to a study of CD8 T cells in ankylosing spondylitis. The CDR3 is 11 residues long. V was trimmed by 1 base and J by 6 bases, leaving 3 bases between them. Using quantitative 5'-RACE with molecular barcodes, the authors made TCR beta libraries. TCRdb recomputed calls from the 5' RACE reads with MiXCR, one row per CDR3 protein. Among a few hundred thousand distinct CDR3 sequences listed, about a sixth were seen once. Material: blood, either unsorted or a sorted T cell fraction (not recorded which). This receptor was taken from a male donor with ankylosing spondylitis or in good health (not recorded which). The chain joins TRBV12-3 or TRBV12-4 to TRBJ1-2; D gene ambiguous. CDR3 sequence reads: CASSLVDGYTF. CDR3 DNA: TGTGCCAGCAGTTTAGTGGATGGCTACACCTTC.